The 26 T cell receptor beta chains below were found in one sample sequenced in a study of T cells in Graves' hyperthyroidism and ophthalmopathy. Amplification of TCR beta CDR3 regions was performed using RNA transcripts as template. The HTBI primer set was used in a first-round RT-PCR of the TCR CDR3. TCRdb independently ran MiXCR on the multiplex PCR reads; one entry per CDR3 protein. This sample yields about 520,000 distinct CDR3 sequences, of which roughly a quarter are seen a single time; around 11% belongs to the top ten. Sequences were obtained from blood. These receptors were collected from a woman in her twenties or thirties with Graves' ophthalmopathy.

This clonotype was counted ten times or more. The chain joins TRBV4-3 to TRBJ1-2, with TRBD1 matching 7 bases. This CDR3 region has 15 residues. CDR1 is LGHNA and CDR2 is YSLEER in the germline V gene. The J segment lost 0 bases and the V segment lost 6 bases, leaving 7 bases of the junction unmatched. The CDR3 DNA sequence: TGCGCCAGCAGGCCGGGACAGTCTACTAACTATGGCTACACCTTC. It codes for CASRPGQSTNYGYTF.

The chain joins TRBV4-3 to TRBJ1-6; a possible D gene is TRBD1 (5 bases). V lost 0 bases to trimming and J lost 10 bases, with 22 bases between them. The germline V gene has CDR1 LGHNA and CDR2 YSLEER. This CDR3 has 18 residues. The CDR3 loop reads CASSQDGGGRTFGSPLHF. The DNA of the CDR3 is TGCGCCAGCAGCCAAGATGGGGGGGGGAGGACCTTCGGATCACCCCTCCACTTT.

The sample holds many counts of this clonotype. The CDR3 protein is CASSYAWNSGGLGQPQHF. The CDR3 DNA is TGTGCCAGCAGTTACGCTTGGAACTCAGGGGGCCTAGGTCAGCCCCAGCATTTT. The chain carries TRBV6-2 or TRBV6-3 and TRBJ1-5; 8 bases match TRBD1. Germline loops: CDR1 MNHEY, CDR2 SVGEGT. V shed 2 bases and J 6 bases; nucleotides not matched to a gene: 15. The CDR3 length is 18 residues.

This clonotype has at least ten counts. The rearrangement uses TRBV10-3 and TRBJ2-7; a weak D match, TRBD1 (6 bases). CDR3 size: 12 residues. Per germline, CDR1 ENHRY and CDR2 SYGVKD. The V end lost 8 bases, the J end lost 0 bases, and 8 bases lay between the germline ends. The CDR3 reads CAIGTSSYEQYF. In DNA form, the CDR3 reads TGTGCCATCGGGACAAGCTCCTACGAGCAGTACTTC.

The rearrangement links TRBV11-3 to TRBJ1-2, with D possibly being TRBD1 (6 bases). The V and J ends lost 3 bases and 8 bases respectively, with 16 bases between them. CDR1 is SGHNT and CDR2 is YENEEA in the germline V gene. The CDR3 spans 14 residues. CDR3 bases: TGTGCCAGCAGCTTGGACGTCGGGGGCGCGGGCTACACCTTC. Residues: CASSLDVGGAGYTF.

In this sample, this clonotype turned up many times. The CDR3 DNA reads as TGCGCCAGCAGCCAAGACGGGACAGGGGTTGGAGAGACCCAGTACTTC. Residues: CASSQDGTGVGETQYF. The chain is built from TRBV4-1 and TRBJ2-5; TRBD1 matches at 10 bases. Losses at the gene ends were 0 bases for V and 4 bases for J; bases not matched to a gene: 5. CDR1 and CDR2 from the germline V gene are MGHRA and YSYEKL. The CDR3 extends over 16 amino acids.

This clonotype has ten or more counts. The V gene is TRBV9, the J gene TRBJ2-2; D unclear. In germline, CDR1 is SGDLS, CDR2 YYNGEE. The CDR3 runs 17 residues. V lost 0 bases, J lost 0 bases, and 12 bases lay in between. The CDR3, as DNA: TGTGCCAGCAGCGTAGAGTCAGGTCGTACGAACACCGGGGAGCTGTTTTTT. Its protein product is CASSVESGRTNTGELFF.

This clonotype was counted only a few times. The chain joins TRBV3-1 to TRBJ1-1; D not certain. Germline assignment: CDR1 LGHDT and CDR2 YNNKEL (reference sequence). The germline V and J ends were trimmed by 0 bases and 4 bases, with 12 bases remaining between them. CDR3 length: 15 residues. The chain's CDR3 is CASSQDTSWGTEAFF. CDR3 nucleotides: TGTGCCAGCAGCCAAGATACCAGTTGGGGCACTGAAGCTTTCTTT.

About this clonotype itself: Given a much more abundant clone one base away, this may be a read error. This rearrangement joins TRBV7-2 to TRBJ2-7; tentatively, D is TRBD1 (5 bases). Germline V gene data show CDR1 as SGHTA and CDR2 as FQGNSA. The CDR3 length is 14 residues. CDR3 nucleotide sequence: TGTGCCTGCAGCTTAGATAGGGGCCTCTACGAGCAGTACTTC. This codes for CACSLDRGLYEQYF.

This clonotype appeared many times. Here the CDR3 DNA reads TGTGCCAGCAGCCCTACCATGACCAACGGGGAGCTGTTTTTT. Its protein product is CASSPTMTNGELFF. The chain uses TRBV5-8 and TRBJ2-2; D remains ambiguous. Trimming took off 4 bases at V and 7 bases at J, with 14 bases between the two ends. CDR1 is SGHTS and CDR2 is YDEGEE in the germline V gene. The CDR3 consists of 14 residues. The full variable domain, in which reference TRBV5-8 and TRBJ2-2 provide the parts outside the CDR3, is EAGVTQSPTHLIKTRGQQATLRCSPISGHTSVYWYQQALGLGLQFLLWYDEGEERNRGNFPPRFSGRQFPNYSSELNVNALELEDSALYLCASSPTMTNGELFFGEGSRLTVL.

This chain uses TRBV28 with TRBJ2-7; TRBD2 matches at 10 bases. The V segment lost 5 bases and the J segment 0 bases; nucleotides outside the gene matches: 7. Looked up from germline, CDR1 is MDHEN and CDR2 is SYDVKM. The CDR3 runs to 16 residues. The CDR3 sequence: CASSLTSGSRSYEQYF. CDR3 nucleotide sequence: TGTGCCAGCAGTCTGACTAGCGGGTCACGCTCCTACGAGCAGTACTTC.

At least ten counts were recorded for this clonotype. The V call is TRBV27, the J call TRBJ1-2; TRBD1 is a possible D gene (5 bases). Germline CDR1 is MNHEY and CDR2 is SMNVEV (reference sequence). There are 14 residues in the CDR3. V lost 4 bases, J lost 4 bases, and 13 bases lay in between. In DNA, the CDR3 is TGTGCCAGCAGTTCCGGACATGGAGCCTATGGCTACACCTTC. The encoded protein is CASSSGHGAYGYTF.

This chain uses TRBV19 with TRBJ2-2; 8 bases are a match to TRBD2. This CDR3 spans 13 amino acids. Germline CDR1 and CDR2: LNHDA and SQIVND (reference sequence). Germline trimming cut 8 bases from V and 5 bases from J; bases unmatched to any gene: 4. The CDR3 coding sequence is TGTGCCAGTCTTGAGCGGGAGACCGGGGAGCTGTTTTTT. This gives the protein CASLERETGELFF.

This clonotype has just a few counts. J is TRBJ1-2 and V is TRBV27; 11 bases align to TRBD1. The germline V gene encodes CDR1 MNHEY and CDR2 SMNVEV (reference sequence). V trimming: 0 bases; J trimming: 6 bases; junction bases outside the gene matches: 3. This CDR3 is built from 15 residues. CDR3 sequence reads: CASSLSWTGGDGYTF. As DNA, the CDR3 is TGTGCCAGCAGTTTATCGTGGACAGGGGGCGATGGCTACACCTTC.

V usage is TRBV6-4 and J usage is TRBJ1-3, with D possibly TRBD1 on 5 matching bases. From germline, CDR1 is MRHNA and CDR2 SNTAGT. Trimming cost V 5 bases and J 1 base, with 24 bases left between them. This CDR3 has 19 residues. In DNA form, the CDR3 reads TGTGCCAGCAGTACTATAGTCCTGGGCAGGGAATTTTCTGGAAACACCATATATTTT. Its translation is CASSTIVLGREFSGNTIYF.

The V and J genes are TRBV2 and TRBJ2-7; D gene unclear. This CDR3 region has 14 residues. Trimming stripped 4 bases from V and 5 bases from J, with 15 bases between. Looked up from germline, CDR1 is SNHLY and CDR2 is FYNNEI. For the CDR3, the DNA is TGTGCCAGCAGTGCGGGCCAAGTGGGCCACGAGCAGTACTTC. It specifies CASSAGQVGHEQYF.

As concerns this clonotype: Lacking the conserved final phenylalanine or tryptophan, this CDR3 likely reflects a read error. The rearrangement uses TRBV29-1 and TRBJ1-1; unclear D gene. Trimming removed 4 bases at V and 6 bases at J, with 18 bases between. CDR1 and CDR2 from the germline V gene are SQVTM and ANQGSEA. The CDR3 extends over 14 amino acids. The CDR3 sequence: CSVGHGREVPEAFY. In DNA, the CDR3 is TGCAGCGTTGGGCACGGGAGGGAGGTACCTGAAGCTTTCTAT.

Comment on this clonotype: Given the absence of the conserved phenylalanine or tryptophan at the CDR3 end, a read error is likely. The chain combines TRBV11-3 with TRBJ1-1; the D is unclear. The V end was cut by 5 bases, the J end by 2 bases, with 12 bases between. The germline gives CDR1 SGHNT, CDR2 YENEEA. This CDR3 spans 14 amino acids. CDR3: CASSVRLLNTEAFV. As DNA, the CDR3 is TGTGCCAGCAGCGTTAGACTGCTTAACACTGAAGCTTTCGTT.

The J gene is TRBJ1-1, the V gene TRBV29-1; TRBD1 agrees at 7 bases. The CDR3 runs 10 residues. CDR1 is SQVTM, CDR2 ANQGSEA, per germline. With V trimmed by 7 bases and J by 10 bases, 6 bases remained unmatched. The CDR3 DNA reads TGCAGCGCCCTGGAGGGGGCAGCTTTCTTT. This codes for CSALEGAAFF.

The gene calls are TRBV11-1 and TRBJ2-7, with D perhaps matching TRBD2 (5 bases). CDR1 is SGHAT, CDR2 FQDESV, per germline (reference sequence). There are 14 residues in the CDR3. With 8 bases removed from V and 6 bases from J, the gap between germline ends came to 20 bases. The CDR3 region is CASRLALALGEQYF. Written as DNA, the CDR3 is TGTGCCAGCCGGCTAGCTCTTGCCCTGGGCGAGCAGTACTTC.

In its sample, this clonotype was seen many times. This CDR3 fails to terminate in the conserved phenylalanine or tryptophan, so it likely reflects a read error. It is unclear where the CDR3 begins or ends on the DNA, so no DNA is shown, and the CDR3 is as TCRdb lists it. The V and J genes are TRBV28 and TRBJ1-1; no DNA check was done on the table's D call, TRBD1. The CDR3 numbers 13 amino acids, ends counted. Germline CDR1 and CDR2: MDHEN and SYDVKM. Here the CDR3 reads CASSFSGTPIDCL.

The V gene is TRBV20-1, the J gene TRBJ2-7; the D gene is possibly TRBD1 (5 bases). Germline CDR1 and CDR2: DFQATT and SNEGSKA (reference sequence). CDR3 size: 12 residues. With 7 bases removed from V and 0 bases from J, the gap between germline ends came to 10 bases. The CDR3 is CSGTTASYEQYF. The CDR3 DNA sequence: TGCAGTGGAACGACAGCCTCCTACGAGCAGTACTTC.

The rearrangement uses TRBV20-1 and TRBJ2-5; 7 nucleotides agree with TRBD1. The CDR3 length is 15 residues. Per germline, CDR1 DFQATT and CDR2 SNEGSKA (reference sequence). With 4 bases clipped from V and 4 bases from J, the junction kept 12 bases outside the gene matches. The CDR3 coding sequence is TGCAGTGCTACCGACCTTACAGGGGTGGGAGAGACCCAGTACTTC. Translating gives CSATDLTGVGETQYF.

The sample holds many counts of this clonotype. The rearrangement links TRBV6-2 or TRBV6-3 to TRBJ2-6; 8 bases align to TRBD1. Per germline, CDR1 MNHEY and CDR2 SVGEGT. The CDR3 length is 18 residues. After removal of 6 bases from V and 3 bases from J, the junction contained 13 bases not matched to a gene. DNA of the CDR3: TGTGCCAGCAGATTTGGGACAGGCTCCCCGCTTGGGGCCAACGTCCTGACTTTC. The encoded protein is CASRFGTGSPLGANVLTF.

This sequence joins TRBV2 and TRBJ2-2; weak D call: TRBD1 (6 bases). From germline, CDR1 is SNHLY and CDR2 FYNNEI. Between the trimmed V and J ends, which lost 7 bases and 1 base, there was a span of 19 bases. The CDR3 has 17 residues. The CDR3 protein is CASKRGSGQKNTGELFF. The CDR3 DNA follows: TGTGCCAGCAAGAGAGGGTCGGGACAAAAGAACACCGGGGAGCTGTTTTTT.

This clonotype was found many times. The chain carries TRBV3-1 and TRBJ1-1; the D gene is possibly TRBD1 (5 bases). The CDR3 is 14 amino acids. In germline, CDR1 is LGHDT, CDR2 YNNKEL (reference sequence). V was cut by 0 bases and J by 8 bases, with 13 bases left in between. This CDR3 is CASSQDVDSLEAFF. The CDR3 nucleotides are TGTGCCAGCAGCCAAGATGTTGACAGCCTGGAAGCTTTCTTT.